The 20 T cell receptor beta chains presented below share a single source sample, sequenced in a study of blood T cell repertoires in COVID-19. This table comes from immunoSEQ multiplex PCR, and its TCRdb copy is limited to in-frame clones, with some not included. The sample yields over 40,000 clones, approximately 90% seen once. The specimen sequenced was peripheral blood. Every receptor here comes from a man older than 75 with acute or convalescent COVID-19.

The chain links TRBV4-1 to TRBJ2-5; the match to TRBD2 covers 10 bases. Germline V lookup: CDR1 MGHRA, CDR2 YSYEKL. This CDR3 spans 16 amino acids. V lost 3 bases and J lost 4; bases outside the gene matches: 8. The CDR3 sequence: CASSQSSGGAVETQYF. CDR3 coding DNA: TGCGCCAGCAGCCAGTCGAGCGGGGGGGCCGTAGAGACCCAGTACTTC.

The V and J genes are TRBV3-1 (or the pseudogene TRBV3-2) and TRBJ1-4; no firm D call. Trimming left V 0 bases short and J 8 bases short, with 16 bases between. CDR1 and CDR2 from the germline V gene are LGHDT and YNNKEL (reference sequence). The CDR3 is 16 residues long. The CDR3 loop is CASSQDSGVGGEKLFF. The CDR3 DNA follows: TGTGCCAGCAGCCAAGATTCAGGCGTCGGCGGGGAAAAACTGTTTTTT.

This clone appeared a single time. The rearrangement joins TRBV6-5 to TRBJ1-6; D call uncertain. Germline assignment: CDR1 MNHEY and CDR2 SVGAGI. The germline V and J ends were trimmed by 6 bases and 4 bases, with 10 bases remaining between them. The CDR3 is 14 amino acids. The CDR3 bases are TGTGCCAGCAGCCTACCGGGTTATAATTCACCCCTCCACTTT. This gives the protein CASSLPGYNSPLHF.

The genes are TRBV7-9 and TRBJ2-7; no definite D call. The V gene lost 3 bases and the J gene lost 1 base, with 4 bases spanning the gap. Germline lookup yields CDR1 SEHNR and CDR2 FQNEAQ (reference sequence). The CDR3 is 12 residues long. DNA of the CDR3: TGTGCCAGCAGCTTTGAGTCCTACGAGCAGTACTTC. It yields the protein CASSFESYEQYF.

This chain joins TRBV6-5 and TRBJ1-5; D gene unclear. There are 14 residues in the CDR3. V lost 6 bases, J lost 1 base, and 10 bases lay in between. Germline CDR1 reads MNHEY; CDR2 reads SVGAGI. Here the CDR3 reads CASRPHSSNQPQHF. CDR3 bases: TGTGCCAGCAGACCCCACAGCAGCAATCAGCCCCAGCATTTT.

The V and J genes are TRBV2 and TRBJ1-2, with D tentatively TRBD1 (6 bases). The CDR3 sequence is 15 residues long. V lost 1 base, J lost 0 bases, and 9 bases lay in between. From germline, CDR1 is SNHLY and CDR2 FYNNEI. The CDR3 here is CASSEEGGTNYGYTF. Written as DNA, the CDR3 is TGTGCCAGCAGTGAAGAGGGGGGGACTAACTATGGCTACACCTTC.

The rearrangement uses TRBV19 and TRBJ2-5, with D hard to call. The CDR3 extends over 13 amino acids. Germline CDR1 is LNHDA and CDR2 is SQIVND (reference sequence). V was clipped by 8 bases and J by 1 base, with 11 bases between them. The CDR3 nucleotides read TGTGCCAGTGCGGCGGTGAGCCAAGAGACCCAGTACTTC. Translation: CASAAVSQETQYF.

The V call is TRBV6-2 or TRBV6-3, the J call TRBJ2-3; 9 positions agree with TRBD2. This CDR3 contains 16 residues. CDR1 MNHEY and CDR2 SVGEGT come from the germline V gene. The ends lost 2 bases at V and 7 bases at J; junction bases unmatched: 10. CDR3 residues: CASSYDLAGSSNTQYF. CDR3 bases: TGTGCCAGCAGTTACGACCTAGCGGGGTCCTCGAATACGCAGTATTTT.

This clone appeared once. The J gene is TRBJ1-2, the V gene TRBV19; 8 bases are a match to TRBD1. V shed 5 bases, J shed 2 bases, and the junction held 13 bases outside the gene matches. This CDR3 has 17 amino acids. Per germline, CDR1 LNHDA and CDR2 SQIVND (reference sequence). The CDR3 DNA sequence: TGTGCCAGTAGTCCCGCAGGGGCAGGGGGCGTCAACTATGGCTACACCTTC. Encoded protein: CASSPAGAGGVNYGYTF.

This clone was recorded once. The V gene is TRBV6-5, the J gene TRBJ1-3; unclear D gene. The V gene's germline CDR1 is MNHEY and CDR2 SVGAGI. This CDR3 comprises 15 residues. Trimming took 6 bases from V and 0 from J, leaving 12 bases between them. CDR3 DNA: TGTGCCAGCAGGTCCAGTTCATACTCTGGAAACACCATATATTTT. Translation gives CASRSSSYSGNTIYF.

The chain carries TRBV7-8 and TRBJ2-4; 12 bases map to TRBD2. Trimming cost V 0 bases and J 6 bases; bases outside gene matches: 3. There are 16 residues in the CDR3. Per the germline V gene, CDR1 is SGHVS and CDR2 is FQNEAQ. In DNA, the CDR3 is TGTGCCAGCAGCTTAGCAGCTAGCGGGGGGGCAAACATTCAGTACTTC. It codes for CASSLAASGGANIQYF.

The V call is TRBV9, the J call TRBJ2-4; D is unresolved. The germline V and J ends were trimmed by 3 bases and 8 bases, with 15 bases remaining between them. This CDR3 spans 14 amino acids. Germline CDR1 is SGDLS and CDR2 is YYNGEE. The CDR3: CASSAQTVEDIQYF. The CDR3 bases are TGTGCCAGCAGCGCCCAGACTGTGGAAGACATTCAGTACTTC.

On this clone: The limits of the CDR3 on the DNA are not certain, so only TCRdb's listed CDR3 is given. V usage is TRBV12-2 and J usage is TRBJ2-3; the D call TRBD2 from the table was never checked on the DNA. TRBV12-2 is an annotated pseudogene. The CDR3 sequence runs 19 residues, both termini included. Here the CDR3 reads CASRPRWAGGTPSTDTQYF.

The V gene is TRBV15, the J gene TRBJ1-4; the D gene is possibly TRBD1 (6 bases). The CDR3 covers 13 residues. V was trimmed by 5 bases and J by 7 bases, leaving 11 bases between them. Germline-derived CDR1 and CDR2 are LNHNV and YYDKDF (reference sequence). The CDR3 protein is CATSSDRFEKLFF. The DNA for the CDR3 is TGTGCCACCAGCTCTGACAGGTTTGAAAAACTGTTTTTT.

J is TRBJ1-5 and V is TRBV2; 7 bases fit TRBD1. This CDR3 is 15 amino acids long. Germline trimming cut 2 bases from V and 1 base from J; bases unmatched to any gene: 2. Germline V gene data show CDR1 as SNHLY and CDR2 as FYNNEI. The CDR3 sequence: CASSEQGVSNQPQHF. The CDR3 bases are TGTGCCAGCAGTGAACAGGGGGTAAGCAATCAGCCCCAGCATTTT.

The chain's CDR3 is CASRLGTSGGLDTQYF. The CDR3, as DNA: TGCGCCAGCAGGTTAGGGACTAGCGGGGGTCTGGATACGCAGTATTTT. The chain is built from TRBV5-1 and TRBJ2-3; TRBD2 agrees at 14 bases. The CDR3 is made up of 16 amino acids. J lost 6 bases, V lost 5 bases, and 8 bases had no gene match. CDR1 is SGHRS, CDR2 YFSETQ, per germline. The full variable domain, in which reference TRBV5-1 and TRBJ2-3 provide the parts outside the CDR3, is KAGVTQTPRYLIKTRGQQVTLSCSPISGHRSVSWYQQTPGQGLQFLFEYFSETQRNKGNFPGRFSGRQFSNSRSEMNVSTLELGDSALYLCASRLGTSGGLDTQYFGPGTRLTVL.

The chain is built from TRBV2 and TRBJ1-2; no firm D call. Germline CDR1 is SNHLY and CDR2 is FYNNEI. Deletions cut 4 bases from V and 0 bases from J, with 9 bases between. The CDR3 extends over 14 amino acids. The CDR3 here is CASSAGRANYGYTF. The CDR3 DNA reads TGTGCCAGCAGTGCAGGCAGAGCTAACTATGGCTACACCTTC. Together with reference TRBV2 and TRBJ1-2, the CDR3 gives the full variable domain: EPEVTQTPSHQVTQMGQEVILRCVPISNHLYFYWYRQILGQKVEFLVSFYNNEISEKSEIFDDQFSVERPDGSNFTLKIRSTKLEDSAMYFCASSAGRANYGYTFGSGTRLTVV.

The chain uses TRBV2 and TRBJ1-4, with D perhaps matching TRBD1 (5 bases). Per germline, CDR1 SNHLY and CDR2 FYNNEI. Trimming took off 6 bases at V and 3 bases at J, with 11 bases between the two ends. The CDR3 runs 14 residues. The chain's CDR3 is CASSLTGANEKLFF. Here the CDR3 DNA reads TGTGCCAGCAGCCTTACAGGCGCTAATGAAAAACTGTTTTTT.

The rearrangement links TRBV19 to TRBJ2-3; 7 bases map to TRBD1. This CDR3 region has 14 residues. The trim removed 3 bases at V and 2 bases at J, leaving 2 bases unmatched. From germline, CDR1 is LNHDA and CDR2 SQIVND (reference sequence). CDR3 protein: CASSMTGTTDTQYF. Written as DNA, the CDR3 is TGTGCCAGTAGTATGACAGGGACCACAGATACGCAGTATTTT.

Only a few counts were recorded for this clone. V usage is TRBV6-5 and J usage is TRBJ1-2, with D possibly TRBD1 on 5 matching bases. CDR1 is MNHEY and CDR2 is SVGAGI in the germline V gene. The CDR3 totals 14 residues. The ends were cut back, 6 bases at V and 1 base at J, with 12 bases in the middle. DNA for the CDR3: TGTGCCAGCAGCCCGGGGGGGAGTAACTATGGCTACACCTTC. Protein sequence: CASSPGGSNYGYTF.